This is a list of T cell receptor beta chains from one sample in a study of blood T cell repertoires in COVID-19. Here immunoSEQ multiplex PCR was the method, and the copy in TCRdb shows in-frame clones only, minus some. The sample lists hundreds of thousands of clones, around 87% occurring once. Sequencing was carried out using peripheral blood. Receptors originate from a woman between 45 and 60 years old who had recovered from COVID-19. The CDR3 runs from the conserved cysteine through the conserved F or W. Fields, in order: J gene, clone size, V gene, D gene, CDR3 DNA, CDR3 protein. A D gene is named only where the DNA matches it firmly. A row's size may be missing; if present it is once, few, many or a size class.

J gene: TRBJ2-7
clone size: once
V gene: TRBV10-3
D gene: NA
CDR3 DNA: TGTGCCATCAGGACGAGCGGCGGCTACGAGCAGTACTTC
CDR3 protein: CAIRTSGGYEQYF

J gene: TRBJ2-5
clone size: NA
V gene: TRBV20-1
D gene: NA
CDR3 DNA: TGCAGTGCTAGAGCCCAGGGAATCCAGTACTTC
CDR3 protein: CSARAQGIQYF

J gene: TRBJ2-6
clone size: once
V gene: TRBV9
D gene: TRBD2
CDR3 DNA: TGTGCCAGCAGCCCACTCTCCGCTAGCGGGCCCCTCTCTGGGGCCAACGTCCTGACTTTC
CDR3 protein: CASSPLSASGPLSGANVLTF

J gene: TRBJ1-2
clone size: NA
V gene: TRBV4-2
D gene: NA
CDR3 DNA: TGTGCCAGCAGCCAAGCCTCCGCGTCTGCGGGCGGCTACACCTTC
CDR3 protein: CASSQASASAGGYTF

J gene: TRBJ2-7
clone size: NA
V gene: TRBV5-4
D gene: NA
CDR3 DNA: TGTGCCATCGGGACTCCATCCGTCGAGCAGTACTTC
CDR3 protein: CAIGTPSVEQYF

J gene: TRBJ1-4
clone size: once
V gene: TRBV27
D gene: TRBD1
CDR3 DNA: TGTGCCAGCAGTCTAGGGACAGTTAATGAAAAACTGTTTTTT
CDR3 protein: CASSLGTVNEKLFF

J gene: TRBJ1-4
clone size: NA
V gene: TRBV5-6
D gene: NA
CDR3 DNA: TGTGCCAGCAGCTTGGTAGGAGATGAAAAACTGTTTTTT
CDR3 protein: CASSLVGDEKLFF

J gene: TRBJ2-3
clone size: few
V gene: TRBV29-1
D gene: NA
CDR3 DNA: TGCAGCGTTGTGCTCCCACGCGCAGATACGCAGTATTTT
CDR3 protein: CSVVLPRADTQYF

J gene: TRBJ1-1
clone size: NA
V gene: TRBV2
D gene: NA
CDR3 DNA: TGTGCCAGCAGTCTAGGGGCTGGAGCTTTCTTT
CDR3 protein: CASSLGAGAFF

J gene: TRBJ1-1
clone size: NA
V gene: TRBV6-5
D gene: NA
CDR3 DNA: TGTGCCAGCAACCCCTCCGGGGGAGGCACTGAAGCTTTCTTT
CDR3 protein: CASNPSGGGTEAFF

J gene: TRBJ1-1
clone size: NA
V gene: TRBV3-1/TRBV3-2
D gene: NA
CDR3 DNA: TGTGCCAGCAGCCAAGGGGGCGCGGCTTTCTTT
CDR3 protein: CASSQGGAAFF

J gene: TRBJ1-1
clone size: once
V gene: TRBV11-2
D gene: NA
CDR3 DNA: TGTGCCAGCAGTATCCAGGGACAGAACACTGAAGCTTTCTTT
CDR3 protein: CASSIQGQNTEAFF

J gene: TRBJ2-1
clone size: few
V gene: TRBV7-2
D gene: NA
CDR3 DNA: TGTGCCAGCAGCATAGACCCGAGCTCCTACAATGAGCAGTTCTTC
CDR3 protein: CASSIDPSSYNEQFF

J gene: TRBJ1-2
clone size: NA
V gene: TRBV3-1/TRBV3-2
D gene: NA
CDR3 DNA: TGTGCCAGTGCCACAGGGAACTATGGCTACACCTTC
CDR3 protein: CASATGNYGYTF

J gene: TRBJ2-2
clone size: NA
V gene: TRBV4-3
D gene: NA
CDR3 DNA: TGCGCCAGCAGCTACAGGACGCGAGGCACCGGGGAGCTGTTTTTT
CDR3 protein: CASSYRTRGTGELFF

J gene: TRBJ2-5
clone size: NA
V gene: TRBV7-2
D gene: NA
CDR3 DNA: TGTGCCAGCAGCTTAGGGGGGGGCGGGCAGACCCAGTACTTC
CDR3 protein: CASSLGGGGQTQYF

J gene: TRBJ1-4
clone size: NA
V gene: TRBV7-9
D gene: TRBD1
CDR3 DNA: TGTGCCAGCAGCCCCCAACAGGGGGACAAACTGTTTTTT
CDR3 protein: CASSPQQGDKLFF

J gene: TRBJ2-2
clone size: NA
V gene: TRBV7-6
D gene: NA
CDR3 DNA: TGTGCCAGCAGCTTAGTAGGGCGGGGCACCGGGGAGCTGTTTTTT
CDR3 protein: CASSLVGRGTGELFF

J gene: TRBJ2-3
clone size: few
V gene: TRBV7-3
D gene: TRBD2
CDR3 DNA: TGTGCCAGCAGCTTGCTAGCGGGAGACACAGATACGCAGTATTTT
CDR3 protein: CASSLLAGDTDTQYF

J gene: TRBJ1-1
clone size: once
V gene: TRBV7-2
D gene: NA
CDR3 DNA: TGTGCCAGCAGCTTGACTGTAGTGGGCACTGAAGCTTTCTTT
CDR3 protein: CASSLTVVGTEAFF

J gene: TRBJ2-7
clone size: NA
V gene: TRBV11-1
D gene: NA
CDR3 DNA: TGTGCCAGCAGCACGTTAGCGGCGGGGCAACCCTACGAGCAGTACTTC
CDR3 protein: CASSTLAAGQPYEQYF

J gene: TRBJ2-1
clone size: NA
V gene: TRBV15
D gene: NA
CDR3 DNA: TGTGCCACCAGCAGAGATAGCGGCCCATTCAATGAGCAGTTCTTC
CDR3 protein: CATSRDSGPFNEQFF

J gene: TRBJ2-5
clone size: NA
V gene: TRBV11-2
D gene: NA
CDR3 DNA: TGTGCCAGCGGGTATCCGGGTAGTGGGGAGACCCAGTACTTC
CDR3 protein: CASGYPGSGETQYF

J gene: TRBJ1-3
clone size: NA
V gene: TRBV11-2
D gene: NA
CDR3 DNA: TGTGCCAGCAGCCTAATAGGGGGAGGAAACACCATATATTTT
CDR3 protein: CASSLIGGGNTIYF

J gene: TRBJ1-1
clone size: NA
V gene: TRBV4-1
D gene: TRBD1
CDR3 DNA: TGCGCCAGCAGCTCTATTACAGGGGCCCCAGAAGCTTTCTTT
CDR3 protein: CASSSITGAPEAFF

J gene: TRBJ1-2
clone size: NA
V gene: TRBV28
D gene: NA
CDR3 DNA: TGTGCCAGCAGTCGCGACTACTCTGGCTACACCTTC
CDR3 protein: CASSRDYSGYTF

J gene: TRBJ1-2
clone size: NA
V gene: TRBV11-2
D gene: NA
CDR3 DNA: TGTGCCAGCAGCTCCCCCCGTGGTTTTGTAGTCTATGGCTACACCTTC
CDR3 protein: CASSSPRGFVVYGYTF

J gene: TRBJ2-1
clone size: NA
V gene: TRBV19
D gene: NA
CDR3 DNA: TGTGCCAGTAGTATACTTCCCGCAGGGCTCAATGAGCAGTTCTTC
CDR3 protein: CASSILPAGLNEQFF

J gene: TRBJ2-1
clone size: once
V gene: TRBV27
D gene: NA
CDR3 DNA: TGTGCCAGCAGTTTACGGGGGAAAAGCTCCTACAATGAGCAGTTCTTC
CDR3 protein: CASSLRGKSSYNEQFF

J gene: TRBJ1-4
clone size: NA
V gene: TRBV4-3
D gene: NA
CDR3 DNA: TGCGCCAGCAGCCAAGGCCCGGGACAAGGTGGAGCAGAAAAACTGTTTTTT
CDR3 protein: CASSQGPGQGGAEKLFF

J gene: TRBJ1-2
clone size: NA
V gene: TRBV6-5
D gene: TRBD1
CDR3 DNA: TGTGCCAGCAGTTTGGACAGGGGGGCCTATGGCTACACCTTC
CDR3 protein: CASSLDRGAYGYTF

J gene: TRBJ2-5
clone size: NA
V gene: TRBV29-1
D gene: NA
CDR3 DNA: TGCAGCGTTGCACAGAGCCAAGAGACCCAGTACTTC
CDR3 protein: CSVAQSQETQYF

J gene: TRBJ2-3
clone size: NA
V gene: TRBV7-2
D gene: TRBD2
CDR3 DNA: TGTGCCAGCAGCTGGGCAGCGGGAGATGCCCCAGATACGCAGTATTTT
CDR3 protein: CASSWAAGDAPDTQYF

J gene: TRBJ2-7
clone size: NA
V gene: TRBV2
D gene: NA
CDR3 DNA: TGTGCCAGCAGTGAAGCACCGACAATAAACTACGAGCAGTACTTC
CDR3 protein: CASSEAPTINYEQYF

J gene: TRBJ1-2
clone size: NA
V gene: TRBV2
D gene: TRBD1
CDR3 DNA: TGTGCCAGCAGTGTACAGGGGTACTATGGCTACACCTTC
CDR3 protein: CASSVQGYYGYTF

J gene: TRBJ2-1
clone size: once
V gene: TRBV19
D gene: TRBD2
CDR3 DNA: TGTGCCAGTAGTATAGTTTCTAGCGGGAGAACTGAGCAGTTCTTC
CDR3 protein: CASSIVSSGRTEQFF

J gene: TRBJ1-5
clone size: few
V gene: TRBV28
D gene: NA
CDR3 DNA: TGTGCCAGCAGTTTGACCGGGATGAATCAGCCCCAGCATTTT
CDR3 protein: CASSLTGMNQPQHF

J gene: TRBJ2-4
clone size: NA
V gene: TRBV19
D gene: NA
CDR3 DNA: TGTGCCAGTAGTTCACCACTAGCCTTAGCCAAAAACATTCAGTACTTC
CDR3 protein: CASSSPLALAKNIQYF

J gene: TRBJ1-1
clone size: NA
V gene: TRBV20-1
D gene: NA
CDR3 DNA: TGCAGTGCTATAACAGGGTATCGGGCTTTCTTT
CDR3 protein: CSAITGYRAFF

J gene: TRBJ1-5
clone size: NA
V gene: TRBV27
D gene: TRBD1
CDR3 DNA: TGTGCCAGCAGTGGGGGGACAGGGGGGAATCAGCCCCAGCATTTT
CDR3 protein: CASSGGTGGNQPQHF

J gene: TRBJ2-7
clone size: once
V gene: TRBV18
D gene: NA
CDR3 DNA: TGTGCCAGCTCACGGGGGGTTCTGGGCGAGCAGTACTTC
CDR3 protein: CASSRGVLGEQYF

J gene: TRBJ2-1
clone size: NA
V gene: TRBV18
D gene: TRBD2
CDR3 DNA: TGTGCCAGCTCACCCCCTCTAGCGGGGGGTTTGAATGAGCAGTTCTTC
CDR3 protein: CASSPPLAGGLNEQFF

J gene: TRBJ1-2
clone size: NA
V gene: TRBV10-1
D gene: TRBD1
CDR3 DNA: TGCGCCAGCAGCAGGGGGGTTGGTTTTGGCTACACCTTC
CDR3 protein: CASSRGVGFGYTF

J gene: TRBJ1-1
clone size: NA
V gene: TRBV4-3
D gene: NA
CDR3 DNA: TGCGCCAGCAGCCAAGATACCAAGACAGACACTGAAGCTTTCTTT
CDR3 protein: CASSQDTKTDTEAFF

J gene: TRBJ1-5
clone size: NA
V gene: TRBV4-1
D gene: TRBD1
CDR3 DNA: TGCGCCAGCAGCCAACAGGGGGCGAATCAGCCCCAGCATTTT
CDR3 protein: CASSQQGANQPQHF

J gene: TRBJ1-1
clone size: NA
V gene: TRBV6-6
D gene: NA
CDR3 DNA: TGTGCCAGCCGACTACAGATGAACACTGAAGCTTTCTTT
CDR3 protein: CASRLQMNTEAFF

J gene: TRBJ1-2
clone size: NA
V gene: TRBV5-1
D gene: NA
CDR3 DNA: TGCGCCAGCAGCTTAGCGGTAAACTATGGCTACACCTTC
CDR3 protein: CASSLAVNYGYTF

J gene: TRBJ1-6
clone size: NA
V gene: TRBV6-5
D gene: TRBD1
CDR3 DNA: TGTGCCAGCAGGGGACAGAGCTCCTATAATTCACCCCTCCACTTT
CDR3 protein: CASRGQSSYNSPLHF

J gene: TRBJ2-1
clone size: NA
V gene: TRBV27
D gene: NA
CDR3 DNA: TGTGCCAGCAGTTTATCACGGGAACACTCCTACAATGAGCAGTTCTTC
CDR3 protein: CASSLSREHSYNEQFF

J gene: TRBJ2-5
clone size: NA
V gene: TRBV9
D gene: TRBD2
CDR3 DNA: TGTGCCAGCAGCGTAGGACTAGCCGAGACCCAGTACTTC
CDR3 protein: CASSVGLAETQYF

J gene: TRBJ1-4
clone size: few
V gene: TRBV5-1
D gene: NA
CDR3 DNA: TGCGCCAGCAGCTCTATGGACTACTCTAATGAAAAACTGTTTTTT
CDR3 protein: CASSSMDYSNEKLFF

J gene: TRBJ2-3
clone size: NA
V gene: TRBV4-3
D gene: TRBD1
CDR3 DNA: TGCGCCAGCAGCCATCTCCAGGGCGGGACAGGGCCAGATACGCAGTATTTT
CDR3 protein: CASSHLQGGTGPDTQYF

J gene: TRBJ2-5
clone size: NA
V gene: TRBV19
D gene: NA
CDR3 DNA: TGTGCCAGTACCAAAAGTCACAGGGGGGGCCAAGAGACCCAGTACTTC
CDR3 protein: CASTKSHRGGQETQYF

J gene: TRBJ1-2
clone size: NA
V gene: TRBV5-1
D gene: TRBD1
CDR3 DNA: TGCGCCAGCAGCTTGGGGACAGGAGATTACTATGGCTACACCTTC
CDR3 protein: CASSLGTGDYYGYTF